The source of this T cell receptor (beta chain) is a study of cytotoxic CD8 clonotypes in ibrutinib-treated CLL. Across the study: Results showed some 25 partial and 2 complete responses; following median approximately 73 months, approximately 15 remained remitted, roughly twelve advanced. Overall study results and limits: Baseline-level clonality went beyond age-matched healthy donors and moved in step with circulating CD8+ T-cell counts. The clonality rise at ibrutinib response reflected private clonotype expansion. Clonality, elevated at ibrutinib response, dropped back toward baseline at progression.

This CDR3 has 16 amino acids. The trim removed 3 bases at V and 6 bases at J, leaving 7 bases unmatched. CDR1 and CDR2 (germline): MNHEY, SMNVEV (reference sequence). Worth noting for this clone: What it recognizes is unknown.

Repertoires were generated with immunoSEQ multiplex PCR, while TCRdb's copy carries only in-frame clones and drops some. The data contain around 60,000 clones, 65% to 75% of them seen just once; the ten biggest clones take up 35% to 55%. The sequences come from PBMCs, collected after 12 months of ibrutinib treatment. The TCR sequence derives from a human donor with chronic lymphocytic leukemia. The chain employs TRBV27 and TRBJ2-1, with 11 bases matching TRBD2. CDR3: CASSFLSGRALNEQFF. CDR3 DNA: TGTGCCAGCAGTTTCCTTAGCGGGAGGGCCCTCAATGAGCAGTTCTTC.